The 7 T cell receptor beta chains below all came from one sample that was sequenced in a study of cytomegalovirus exposure and HLA in healthy donors. This table comes from immunoSEQ multiplex PCR, and its TCRdb copy is limited to in-frame clones, with some not included. In the table there are some 130,000 clones, 88% of which are singletons. Sequencing was carried out using PBMCs. These TCRs come from a man aged 30-40 years in good health and CMV-seronegative.

A word on this clone: An end of the junction differs from the germline gene, which may be a read error. This chain uses TRBV10-1 with TRBJ1-2; 8 bases fit TRBD1. Germline V CDR1 and CDR2: WNHNN, SYGVQD (reference sequence). The CDR3 length is 13 residues. CDR3 coding DNA: TGCGCAAGCAGCAACGACAGGGGCTATGGCTACACCTTC. Translated: CASSNDRGYGYTF.

This chain uses TRBV7-9 with TRBJ1-2; D possibly corresponds to TRBD1 (6 bases). From germline, CDR1 is SEHNR and CDR2 FQNEAQ (reference sequence). V shed 0 bases and J shed 2 bases, with 10 bases lying between them. The CDR3 runs to 15 residues. The CDR3 nucleotides are TGTGCCAGCAGCTTAGCGGCGGGGGCGAACTATGGCTACACCTTC. Its protein is CASSLAAGANYGYTF.

The chain is built from TRBV5-1 and TRBJ1-2; D gene unclear. CDR1 is SGHRS, CDR2 YFSETQ, per germline. The CDR3 is made up of 14 amino acids. Deletions cut 1 base from V and 5 bases from J, with 12 bases between. The chain's CDR3 is CASSLSEGGYGYTF. For the CDR3, the DNA is TGCGCCAGCAGCTTGTCGGAGGGAGGGTATGGCTACACCTTC.

V is TRBV9 and J is TRBJ2-2; 7 positions match TRBD2. After removal of 4 bases from V and 0 bases from J, the junction contained 9 bases not matched to a gene. Germline values: CDR1 SGDLS, CDR2 YYNGEE. This CDR3 is 17 amino acids long. CDR3 sequence: CASSNPVGGANTGELFF. CDR3 nucleotide sequence: TGTGCCAGCAGCAACCCGGTGGGGGGGGCGAACACCGGGGAGCTGTTTTTT.

The rearrangement links TRBV5-4 to TRBJ1-3, with 8 positions matching TRBD1. V dropped 3 bases and J dropped 1; count of bases not matched to a gene: 6. The germline V gene has CDR1 SGHNT and CDR2 YYREEE (reference sequence). The CDR3 has 16 amino acids. DNA of the CDR3: TGTGCCAGCAGCTCCTCCGGGACAGGTTCTGGAAACACCATATATTTT. Encoded protein: CASSSSGTGSGNTIYF. The variable domain in full, with the rest retrieved from reference TRBV5-4 and TRBJ1-3, is ETGVTQSPTHLIKTRGQQVTLRCSSQSGHNTVSWYQQALGQGPQFIFQYYREEENGRGNFPPRFSGLQFPNYSSELNVNALELDDSALYLCASSSSGTGSGNTIYFGEGSWLTVV.

The chain employs TRBV12-5 and TRBJ2-3, with TRBD2 as a possible D gene (6 bases). Germline V lookup: CDR1 LGHNT, CDR2 FRNRAP. V was cut by 6 bases and J by 0 bases, with 19 bases left in between. CDR3 size: 17 residues. CDR3 protein: CASGRGARTTSTDTQYF. The CDR3, as DNA: TGTGCTAGTGGCCGTGGGGCTCGGACTACCAGCACAGATACGCAGTATTTT.

The J gene is TRBJ2-7, the V gene TRBV5-1; D possibly corresponds to TRBD1 (7 bases). The CDR3 consists of 12 residues. Germline values: CDR1 SGHRS, CDR2 YFSETQ. The V end was cut by 7 bases, the J end by 5 bases, with 13 bases between. The CDR3 spells CASGGTVDEQYF. DNA of the CDR3: TGCGCCAGCGGCGGGACAGTCGACGAGCAGTACTTC.